A single T cell receptor (beta chain) is shown here with its context. Its antigen is still unknown. The germline gene is not matched at one end of the junction; a read error may be the cause. These data are taken from a study of tumor and adjacent non-tumor tissue in lung cancer. Findings and caveats of the study: Tumor TCR diversity, when higher, was linked to shorter survival. Significantly higher TCR diversity was found in tumor than normal lung. Top 100 clones took a larger repertoire share in normal lung.

A modified ARM-PCR protocol with three rounds of nested PCR amplified TCRbeta. TCRdb fed the multiplex PCR reads into MiXCR, producing one record per CDR3 protein. The data hold over 110,000 distinct CDR3 sequences, with around two thirds observed a single time. The CDR3 consists of 14 residues. Germline V gene lookup returns CDR1 SGHVS and CDR2 FNYEAQ. RNA was extracted from bulk tissue without any cell sorting. Donors were chemotherapy-naive, newly diagnosed lung cancer surgical patients in China, August–late 2014. The chain couples TRBV7-6 to TRBJ1-4; TRBD1 is a possible D gene (5 bases). The sequencing sample was made of lung tumor tissue. This TCR came from a man in his fifties or sixties with small cell lung cancer. In DNA form, the CDR3 reads TGTACCAGCAGAAAAGGAACGGGGGTCGAAAAACTGTTTTTT. Residues: CTSRKGTGVEKLFF.